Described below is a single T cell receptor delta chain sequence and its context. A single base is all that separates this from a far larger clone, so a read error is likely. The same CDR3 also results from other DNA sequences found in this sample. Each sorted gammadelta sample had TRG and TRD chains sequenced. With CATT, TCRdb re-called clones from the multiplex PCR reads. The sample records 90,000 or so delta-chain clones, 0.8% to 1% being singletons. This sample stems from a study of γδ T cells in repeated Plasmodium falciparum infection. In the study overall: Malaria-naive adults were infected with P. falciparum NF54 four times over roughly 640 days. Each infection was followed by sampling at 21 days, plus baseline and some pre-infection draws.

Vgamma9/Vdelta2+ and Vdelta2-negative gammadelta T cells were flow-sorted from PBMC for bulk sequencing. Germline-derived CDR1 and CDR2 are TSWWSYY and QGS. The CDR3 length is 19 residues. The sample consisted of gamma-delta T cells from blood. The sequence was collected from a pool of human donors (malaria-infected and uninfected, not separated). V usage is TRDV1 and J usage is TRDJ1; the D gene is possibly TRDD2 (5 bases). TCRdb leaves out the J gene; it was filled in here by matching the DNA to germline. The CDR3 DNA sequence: TGTGCTCTTGGGGAACCCTCGGACAGGCTTTACCCCTACACCGACAAACTCATCTTT. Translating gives CALGEPSDRLYPYTDKLIF.